Each of the 24 T cell receptor beta chains below was sequenced from the same sample in a study of blood T cell repertoires in COVID-19. Data came from immunoSEQ multiplex PCR; TCRdb stores just in-frame clones and leaves some out. The sample contains 70,000 to 95,000 clones, just under 80% of which appear only once. The sample taken for sequencing was peripheral blood. These receptors were collected from a man in his sixties with COVID-19, enrolled during active disease.

The chain recombines TRBV4-1 with TRBJ2-7, with 9 bases identical to TRBD1. CDR3 length equals 14 residues. In germline, CDR1 is MGHRA, CDR2 YSYEKL. Unmatched junction bases numbered 4, after V lost 4 bases and J lost 3 bases. CDR3 in amino acids: CASSRGTGSYEQYF. In DNA, the CDR3 is TGCGCCAGCAGCCGAGGGACAGGGAGCTACGAGCAGTACTTC.

The chain couples TRBV7-2 to TRBJ2-7; 7 positions match TRBD2. Per germline, CDR1 SGHTA and CDR2 FQGNSA. The CDR3 spans 19 residues. V shed 0 bases, J shed 5 bases, and the junction held 19 bases outside the gene matches. The CDR3 loop is CASSLARQTPAGVSHEQYF. For the CDR3, the DNA is TGTGCCAGCAGCTTAGCGAGGCAGACTCCTGCGGGAGTTTCCCACGAGCAGTACTTC.

This rearrangement joins TRBV6-2 or TRBV6-3 to TRBJ2-7; 11 nucleotides line up with TRBD2. V dropped 2 bases and J dropped 3; count of bases not matched to a gene: 9. The CDR3 runs 17 residues. The germline CDR1 and CDR2 sequences are MNHEY and SVGEGT. CDR3 DNA: TGTGCCAGCAGTTACGGGGCCCTAGCGGGGGGAATCTACGAGCAGTACTTC. Translation gives CASSYGALAGGIYEQYF.

The CDR3, as DNA: TGTGCCAGTAGTATCACCGCGGGGGGGTCCCTGGAGCAGTTCTTC. Its translation is CASSITAGGSLEQFF. This chain connects TRBV19 to TRBJ2-1, with 9 bases that match TRBD2. The CDR3 loop spans 15 amino acids. Looked up from germline, CDR1 is LNHDA and CDR2 is SQIVND (reference sequence). After removal of 3 bases from V and 10 bases from J, the junction contained 10 bases not matched to a gene.

Of note for this clone: Relative to the germline gene, one junction end is altered; a read error may explain this. V is TRBV7-3 and J is TRBJ1-1; D is possibly TRBD1 (6 bases). This CDR3 contains 13 residues. Germline V gene data show CDR1 as SGHTA and CDR2 as FQGTGA. This CDR3 reads CASSVTRGTEAFF. DNA of the CDR3: TGTGCCAGCAGCGTAACCAGGGGAACTGAAGCTTTCTTT.

This clone has ten or more counts. The rearrangement links TRBV7-2 to TRBJ2-3; TRBD2 aligns across 7 bases. This CDR3 region has 14 residues. CDR1 is SGHTA and CDR2 is FQGNSA in the germline V gene. V shed 1 base, J shed 6 bases, and the junction held 4 bases outside the gene matches. As DNA, the CDR3 is TGTGCCAGCAGCTTAGGACTAGCATTCGATACGCAGTATTTT. It encodes CASSLGLAFDTQYF.

V is TRBV28 and J is TRBJ1-1, with D hard to call. The germline V gene has CDR1 MDHEN and CDR2 SYDVKM. V lost 3 bases and J 1 base, leaving 6 bases between the germline ends. The CDR3 contains 13 residues. CDR3 nucleotide sequence: TGTGCCAGCAGTTTGGGAGGGAACACTGAAGCTTTCTTT. Translation: CASSLGGNTEAFF.

The rearrangement links TRBV27 to TRBJ2-7, with 13 bases fitting TRBD2. This CDR3 is built from 16 residues. Germline V gene lookup returns CDR1 MNHEY and CDR2 SMNVEV (reference sequence). Unmatched junction bases numbered 11, after V lost 5 bases and J lost 7 bases. The CDR3 region has the DNA TGTGCCAGCAGTAAGGGACTAGCGGGACCGTCATCGGAGCAGTACTTC. Translated: CASSKGLAGPSSEQYF.

The chain carries TRBV5-4 and TRBJ2-1, with 13 bases that match TRBD2. There are 15 residues in the CDR3. The germline gives CDR1 SGHNT, CDR2 YYREEE (reference sequence). Trimming at V came to 4 bases and at J to 4 bases, leaving 2 bases not matched to a gene. CDR3 bases: TGTGCCAGCAGCACTAGCGGGAGGGGATACAATGAGCAGTTCTTC. Translated: CASSTSGRGYNEQFF. Based on the CDR3 plus reference TRBV5-4 and TRBJ2-1, the full variable domain is ETGVTQSPTHLIKTRGQQVTLRCSSQSGHNTVSWYQQALGQGPQFIFQYYREEENGRGNFPPRFSGLQFPNYSSELNVNALELDDSALYLCASSTSGRGYNEQFFGPGTRLTVL.

The J gene is TRBJ1-1, the V gene TRBV7-8; tentatively, D is TRBD1 (5 bases). V was trimmed by 3 bases and J by 7 bases, leaving 18 bases between them. The CDR3 loop spans 15 amino acids. Germline CDR1 SGHVS, CDR2 FQNEAQ. The CDR3 coding sequence is TGTGCCAGCAGCTTCCGGGGGAAGGTTTATCATGAAGCTTTCTTT. This translates into CASSFRGKVYHEAFF. The full variable domain, in which reference TRBV7-8 and TRBJ1-1 provide the parts outside the CDR3, is GAGVSQSPRYKVAKRGQDVALRCDPISGHVSLFWYQQALGQGPEFLTYFQNEAQLDKSGLPSDRFFAERPEGSVSTLKIQRTQQEDSAVYLCASSFRGKVYHEAFFGQGTRLTVV.

CDR3 nucleotides: TGTGCCAGCAGCTCACGGGTTAGCGACTCCTACAATGAGCAGTTCTTC. As protein: CASSSRVSDSYNEQFF. This chain connects TRBV7-9 to TRBJ2-1, with D perhaps TRBD2 (5 bases). Germline-derived CDR1 and CDR2 are SEHNR and FQNEAQ (reference sequence). Deletions cut 4 bases from V and 0 bases from J, with 13 bases between. The CDR3 has 16 amino acids.

Only a few counts were recorded for this clone. This chain links TRBV25-1 with TRBJ2-2; D is possibly TRBD1 (6 bases). With 1 base removed from V and 6 bases from J, the gap between germline ends came to 15 bases. This CDR3 comprises 16 residues. From germline, CDR1 is MGHDK and CDR2 SYGVNS. The CDR3 DNA reads TGTGCCAGCAGTGAATCCAAGACAGGCATGGCCGGGGAGCTGTTTTTT. Its translation: CASSESKTGMAGELFF. The entire variable domain, with the rest obtained from reference TRBV25-1 and TRBJ2-2, is as follows: EADIYQTPRYLVIGTGKKITLECSQTMGHDKMYWYQQDPGMELHLIHYSYGVNSTEKGDLSSESTVSRIRTEHFPLTLESARPSHTSQYLCASSESKTGMAGELFFGEGSRLTVL.

The CDR3 nucleotides are TGTGCCAGTAGTATCGGTTCCAGCGACACAGATACGCAGTATTTT. It specifies CASSIGSSDTDTQYF. The V call is TRBV19, the J call TRBJ2-3; D not resolved. With 3 bases removed from V and 2 bases from J, the gap between germline ends came to 12 bases. Germline loops: CDR1 LNHDA, CDR2 SQIVND (reference sequence). The CDR3 runs 15 residues.

J is TRBJ1-5 and V is TRBV9; D possibly corresponds to TRBD1 (6 bases). CDR1 SGDLS and CDR2 YYNGEE come from the germline V gene. The CDR3 covers 15 residues. The V end was cut by 2 bases, the J end by 1 base, with 10 bases between. CDR3 protein: CASSVDSRSNQPQHF. Written as DNA, the CDR3 is TGTGCCAGCAGCGTGGACAGTCGGAGCAATCAGCCCCAGCATTTT.

The chain couples TRBV9 to TRBJ2-5, with D maybe TRBD1 (7 bases). The V gene's germline CDR1 is SGDLS and CDR2 YYNGEE. Between the trimmed V and J ends, which lost 4 bases and 5 bases, there was a span of 15 bases. The CDR3 covers 14 residues. The CDR3 is CASSQGGFWETQYF. DNA for the CDR3: TGTGCCAGCAGCCAGGGGGGTTTTTGGGAGACCCAGTACTTC.

The chain joins TRBV19 to TRBJ1-2, with 8 bases aligning to TRBD1. This CDR3 has 17 residues. Germline V gene lookup returns CDR1 LNHDA and CDR2 SQIVND (reference sequence). The trim removed 5 bases at V and 5 bases at J, leaving 16 bases unmatched. The CDR3 sequence: CASSPGGTGSGWYGYTF. CDR3 coding DNA: TGTGCCAGTAGTCCCGGGGGGACAGGCTCCGGCTGGTATGGCTACACCTTC.

The V gene is TRBV3-1 (or the pseudogene TRBV3-2), the J gene TRBJ2-2; 10 positions agree with TRBD1. The V gene end was trimmed by 3 bases and the J gene end by 4 bases; junction bases not matched to a gene: 2. Germline V gene sequence: CDR1 LGHDT, CDR2 YNNKEL (reference sequence). There are 15 residues in the CDR3. In DNA, the CDR3 is TGTGCCAGCAGCCAGGGACAGGGGCCCACCGGGGAGCTGTTTTTT. It codes for CASSQGQGPTGELFF.

In its sample, this clone was seen a few times. V gene TRBV6-4 combines with J gene TRBJ2-1, with D possibly TRBD2 on 7 matching bases. Trimming took off 6 bases at V and 1 base at J, with 13 bases between the two ends. The germline V gene has CDR1 MRHNA and CDR2 SNTAGT. The CDR3 extends over 15 amino acids. The CDR3 nucleotides read TGTGCCAGCAGCGCGGGGGCGGAGTCCTACAATGAGCAGTTCTTC. Protein product: CASSAGAESYNEQFF.

The chain recombines TRBV5-1 with TRBJ1-5; 10 bases are a match to TRBD1. V dropped 4 bases and J dropped 2; count of bases not matched to a gene: 3. CDR1 is SGHRS and CDR2 is YFSETQ in the germline V gene. This CDR3 region has 15 residues. CDR3 loop: CASSAGTGGNQPQHF. The CDR3 DNA is TGCGCCAGCAGCGCCGGGACAGGGGGCAATCAGCCCCAGCATTTT. Supplemented by reference TRBV5-1 and TRBJ1-5, the full variable domain reads KAGVTQTPRYLIKTRGQQVTLSCSPISGHRSVSWYQQTPGQGLQFLFEYFSETQRNKGNFPGRFSGRQFSNSRSEMNVSTLELGDSALYLCASSAGTGGNQPQHFGDGTRLSIL.

This sequence joins TRBV4-1 and TRBJ1-3; 8 bases are shared with TRBD1. The CDR3 length is 15 residues. CDR1 and CDR2 from the germline V gene are MGHRA and YSYEKL. With V trimmed by 1 base and J by 6 bases, 5 bases remained unmatched. The CDR3 coding sequence is TGCGCCAGCAGCCAAGGGACAGGGTACGAAAACACCATATATTTT. Translating it yields CASSQGTGYENTIYF.

This clone was seen a few times. This chain uses TRBV5-5 with TRBJ1-1, with 10 bases matching TRBD1. Unmatched junction bases numbered 12, after V lost 5 bases and J lost 2 bases. CDR1 and CDR2 from the germline V gene are SGHKS and YYEKEE (reference sequence). The CDR3 extends over 17 amino acids. CDR3 in amino acids: CASRFGQGVLLNTEAFF. DNA for the CDR3: TGTGCCAGCAGATTCGGACAGGGGGTCCTTTTAAACACTGAAGCTTTCTTT. Filled out from reference TRBV5-5 and TRBJ1-1, the complete variable domain reads DAGVTQSPTHLIKTRGQQVTLRCSPISGHKSVSWYQQVLGQGPQFIFQYYEKEERGRGNFPDRFSARQFPNYSSELNVNALLLGDSALYLCASRFGQGVLLNTEAFFGQGTRLTVV.

The chain carries TRBV12-5 and TRBJ2-7; D possibly corresponds to TRBD1 (5 bases). Germline V gene sequence: CDR1 LGHNT, CDR2 FRNRAP. The CDR3 has 13 amino acids. V lost 6 bases to trimming and J lost 4 bases, with 13 bases between them. The CDR3 sequence is CASGTDSRYEQYF. The CDR3 DNA follows: TGTGCTAGTGGGACCGACAGTAGGTACGAGCAGTACTTC.

This clone showed up just a few times. V and J are TRBV19 and TRBJ2-7; TRBD1 aligns across 11 bases. CDR3 length equals 15 residues. V lost 3 bases to trimming and J lost 3 bases; unmatched junction nucleotides: 4. Germline V CDR1 and CDR2: LNHDA, SQIVND (reference sequence). The CDR3 bases are TGTGCCAGTAGTATTGGACAGGGGGCCATCTACGAGCAGTACTTC. Encoded protein: CASSIGQGAIYEQYF.

V gene TRBV6-1 combines with J gene TRBJ1-6, with 7 bases fitting TRBD1. There are 15 residues in the CDR3. Germline trimming cut 0 bases from V and 10 bases from J; bases unmatched to any gene: 6. Germline values: CDR1 MNHNS, CDR2 SASEGT. This CDR3 is CASSEAPRGVSPLHF. The DNA of the CDR3 is TGTGCCAGCAGTGAAGCCCCCAGGGGGGTATCACCCCTCCACTTT.